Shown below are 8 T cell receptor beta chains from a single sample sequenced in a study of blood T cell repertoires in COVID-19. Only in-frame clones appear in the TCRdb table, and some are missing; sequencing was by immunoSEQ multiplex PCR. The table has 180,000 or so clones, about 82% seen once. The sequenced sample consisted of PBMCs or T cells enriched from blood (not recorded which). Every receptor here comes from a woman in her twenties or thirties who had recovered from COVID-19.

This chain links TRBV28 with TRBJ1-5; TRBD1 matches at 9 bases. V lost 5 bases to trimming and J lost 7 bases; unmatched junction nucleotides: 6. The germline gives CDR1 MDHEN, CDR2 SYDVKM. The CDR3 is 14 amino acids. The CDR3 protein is CASSPGTGSQPQHF. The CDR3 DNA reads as TGTGCCAGCAGTCCCGGGACAGGGTCCCAGCCCCAGCATTTT.

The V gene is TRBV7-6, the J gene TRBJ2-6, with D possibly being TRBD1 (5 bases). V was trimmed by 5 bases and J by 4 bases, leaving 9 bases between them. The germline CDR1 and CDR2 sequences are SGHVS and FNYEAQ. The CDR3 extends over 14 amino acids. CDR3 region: CASSPQGGANVLTF. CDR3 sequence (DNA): TGTGCCAGCAGCCCCCAGGGCGGGGCCAACGTCCTGACTTTC.

CDR3 in DNA: TGCGCCAGCAGTGTGCTTCAGGGGTACCAAGAGACCCAGTACTTC. Protein product: CASSVLQGYQETQYF. The gene calls are TRBV5-1 and TRBJ2-5, with D possibly being TRBD1 (6 bases). This CDR3 region has 15 residues. Between the trimmed V and J ends, which lost 5 bases and 0 bases, there was a span of 14 bases. The germline gives CDR1 SGHRS, CDR2 YFSETQ. Full variable domain (remainder filled in from reference TRBV5-1 and TRBJ2-5): KAGVTQTPRYLIKTRGQQVTLSCSPISGHRSVSWYQQTPGQGLQFLFEYFSETQRNKGNFPGRFSGRQFSNSRSEMNVSTLELGDSALYLCASSVLQGYQETQYFGPGTRLLVL.

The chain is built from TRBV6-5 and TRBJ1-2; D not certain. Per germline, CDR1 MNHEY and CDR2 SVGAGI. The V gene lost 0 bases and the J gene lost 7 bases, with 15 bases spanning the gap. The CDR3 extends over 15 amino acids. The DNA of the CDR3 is TGTGCCAGCAGTTACTCTACCCTCCCGCGGGGTGGCTACACCTTC. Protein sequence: CASSYSTLPRGGYTF.

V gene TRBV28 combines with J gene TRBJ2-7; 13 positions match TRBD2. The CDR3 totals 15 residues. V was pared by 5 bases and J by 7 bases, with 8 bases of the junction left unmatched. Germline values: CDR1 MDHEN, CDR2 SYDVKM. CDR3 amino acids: CASSDTSGRAREQYF. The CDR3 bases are TGTGCCAGCAGTGATACTAGCGGGAGGGCGCGGGAGCAGTACTTC.

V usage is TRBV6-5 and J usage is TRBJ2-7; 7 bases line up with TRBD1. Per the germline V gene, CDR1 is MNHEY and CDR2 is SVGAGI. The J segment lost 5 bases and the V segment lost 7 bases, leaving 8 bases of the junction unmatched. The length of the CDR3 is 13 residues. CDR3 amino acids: CASTGTAVNEQYF. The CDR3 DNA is TGTGCCAGCACCGGGACAGCGGTAAACGAGCAGTACTTC.

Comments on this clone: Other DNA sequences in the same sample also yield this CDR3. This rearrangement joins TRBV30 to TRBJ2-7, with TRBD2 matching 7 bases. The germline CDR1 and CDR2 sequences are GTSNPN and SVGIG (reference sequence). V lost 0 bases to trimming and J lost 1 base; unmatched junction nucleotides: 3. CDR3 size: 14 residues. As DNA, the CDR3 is TGTGCCTGGAGTGTAGGCGGGAGTTCCTACGAGCAGTACTTC. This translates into CAWSVGGSSYEQYF.

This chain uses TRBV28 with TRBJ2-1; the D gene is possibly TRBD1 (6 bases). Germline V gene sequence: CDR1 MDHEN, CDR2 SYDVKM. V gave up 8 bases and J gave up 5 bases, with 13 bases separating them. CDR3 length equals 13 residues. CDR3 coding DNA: TGTGCCAGCGCCCCCGGACAGCACAATGAGCAGTTCTTC. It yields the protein CASAPGQHNEQFF.